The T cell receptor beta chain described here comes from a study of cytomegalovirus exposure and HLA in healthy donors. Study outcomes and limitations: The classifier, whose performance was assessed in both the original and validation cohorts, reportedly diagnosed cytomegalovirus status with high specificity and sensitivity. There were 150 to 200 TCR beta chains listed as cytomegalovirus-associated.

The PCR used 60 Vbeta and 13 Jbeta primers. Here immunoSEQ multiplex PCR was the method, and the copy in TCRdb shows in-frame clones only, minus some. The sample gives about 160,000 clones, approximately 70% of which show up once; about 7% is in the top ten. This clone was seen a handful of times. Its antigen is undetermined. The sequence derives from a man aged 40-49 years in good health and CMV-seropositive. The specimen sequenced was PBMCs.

CDR3 sequence: CASQETGGIEQYF. CDR3 sequence (DNA): TGTGCCAGCCAGGAGACAGGTGGAATCGAGCAGTACTTC. The chain has TRBV7-9 and TRBJ2-7; TRBD1 is a possible D gene (6 bases). CDR1 SEHNR and CDR2 FQNEAQ come from the germline V gene (reference sequence). The V end lost 8 bases, the J end lost 6 bases, and 17 bases lay between the germline ends. CDR3 length: 13 amino acids.